The rows below give T cell receptor beta chains drawn from one sample of a study of graft-versus-host responses after intestinal transplantation. The antigens these receptors bind are not known. Method: immunoSEQ multiplex PCR; TCRdb's copy keeps in-frame clones and lacks some. The sample contains nearly 90,000 clones, around four fifths of which appear only once. The source was unstimulated CD8+ T cells sorted from spleen or lymph node cells, collected before intestinal transplant. The source is a human donor who received an intestinal transplant. Both conserved end residues are part of each CDR3. D genes are given only for firm matches. Size is stated for part of the rows, as once, few or many counts, or as a class when the clone is expanded.

v_call	cdr3_length	j_call	d_call	clone_size	cdr3_aa	cdr3_nt
TRBV4-1	16	TRBJ1-5	TRBD1	NA	CASSPFPDRSNQPQHF	TGCGCCAGCAGCCCTTTCCCGGACAGGAGCAATCAGCCCCAGCATTTT
TRBV28	12	TRBJ2-7	NA	NA	CASSPSSYEQYF	TGTGCCAGCAGCCCCAGCTCCTACGAGCAGTACTTC
TRBV18	16	TRBJ2-7	NA	NA	CASSPNGLSPSYEQYF	TGTGCCAGCTCACCAAACGGGCTATCACCCTCCTACGAGCAGTACTTC
TRBV21-1	15	TRBJ2-7	NA	NA	CASSKKERSSYEQYF	TGTGCCAGCAGCAAAAAGGAGCGGAGCTCCTACGAGCAGTACTTC
TRBV11-2	16	TRBJ2-3	NA	once	CASSLDALGSMDTQYF	TGTGCCAGCAGCTTAGACGCCCTGGGAAGCATGGATACGCAGTATTTT
TRBV7-3	17	TRBJ2-1	TRBD2	NA	CASSLTGLADDYNEQFF	TGTGCCAGCAGCCTTACCGGACTAGCGGATGACTACAATGAGCAGTTCTTC
TRBV10-3	18	TRBJ2-2	TRBD2	few	CAISESGLAGGFTGELFF	TGTGCCATCAGTGAGTCGGGACTAGCGGGAGGATTCACCGGGGAGCTGTTTTTT
TRBV11-2	13	TRBJ1-2	NA	NA	CASSLTAAYGYTF	TGTGCCAGCAGCTTAACGGCAGCTTATGGCTACACCTTC
TRBV2	15	TRBJ1-4	NA	NA	CASRSGWATNEKLFF	TGTGCCAGCAGGTCCGGATGGGCAACTAATGAAAAACTGTTTTTT
TRBV30	14	TRBJ2-7	TRBD2	NA	CAWSVLAGSYEQYF	TGTGCCTGGAGTGTTCTAGCGGGGTCCTACGAGCAGTACTTC
TRBV9	18	TRBJ2-6	TRBD1	few	CASSLGTADRSGANVLTF	TGTGCCAGCAGCCTCGGGACAGCCGACCGCTCTGGGGCCAACGTCCTGACTTTC
TRBV7-6	16	TRBJ2-3	NA	NA	CASSPRLPISTDTQYF	TGTGCCAGCAGCCCTCGACTACCAATTAGCACAGATACGCAGTATTTT
TRBV2	12	TRBJ1-2	NA	NA	CASSDPGDGYTF	TGTGCCAGCAGTGACCCAGGGGATGGCTACACCTTC
TRBV27	15	TRBJ1-5	NA	NA	CASSLRGKGSQPQHF	TGTGCCAGCAGTTTACGAGGGAAGGGGAGTCAGCCCCAGCATTTT
TRBV7-9	14	TRBJ2-7	NA	once	CASSRGHAPYEQYF	TGTGCCAGCAGTCGTGGCCATGCCCCCTACGAGCAGTACTTC
TRBV5-1	18	TRBJ2-5	TRBD1	NA	CASSLRDRESIGQETQYF	TGCGCCAGCAGCTTACGGGACAGGGAATCGATTGGACAAGAGACCCAGTACTTC
TRBV23-1	14	TRBJ2-7	TRBD2	NA	CASSQGTSRNEQYF	TGCGCCAGCAGTCAAGGGACTAGCAGGAACGAGCAGTACTTC
TRBV27	14	TRBJ2-3	NA	NA	CASSGITSTDTQYF	TGTGCCAGCAGCGGGATTACTAGCACAGATACGCAGTATTTT
TRBV5-4	15	TRBJ2-1	TRBD2	NA	CASSSSASGYNEQFF	TGTGCCAGCAGCTCGTCGGCTAGCGGATACAATGAGCAGTTCTTC
TRBV4-2	16	TRBJ1-1	NA	NA	CASSQGDWVMNTEAFF	TGTGCCAGCAGCCAAGGGGATTGGGTTATGAACACTGAAGCTTTCTTT
TRBV6-1	15	TRBJ2-5	TRBD1	NA	CASSEGTGMGETQYF	TGTGCCAGCAGTGAAGGGACAGGGATGGGAGAGACCCAGTACTTC
TRBV2	14	TRBJ2-7	NA	NA	CASSEAPYSYEQYF	TGTGCCAGCAGTGAAGCGCCGTACAGTTACGAGCAGTACTTC
TRBV27	16	TRBJ2-7	NA	NA	CASSKSLAGPSYEQYF	TGTGCCAGCAGTAAATCCCTGGCGGGACCTTCCTACGAGCAGTACTTC
TRBV2	14	TRBJ2-3	TRBD2	NA	CASSALAGSDTQYF	TGTGCCAGCAGTGCACTAGCGGGGTCAGATACGCAGTATTTT
TRBV6-1	14	TRBJ2-3	TRBD2	NA	CASSEVIAGDTQYF	TGTGCCAGCAGTGAAGTGATAGCGGGGGATACGCAGTATTTT
TRBV5-1	16	TRBJ1-2	TRBD1	NA	CASSLVATGVGQGYTF	TGCGCCAGCAGCTTGGTTGCCACAGGGGTAGGTCAAGGCTACACCTTC
TRBV10-1	16	TRBJ2-2	NA	NA	CASSEEVQVATGELFF	TGCGCCAGCAGTGAGGAGGTCCAGGTAGCCACCGGGGAGCTGTTTTTT
TRBV7-3	13	TRBJ2-5	NA	NA	CASSLTITETQYF	TGTGCCAGCAGCTTAACCATCACGGAGACCCAGTACTTC
TRBV9	13	TRBJ2-5	NA	NA	CASARGAGETQYF	TGTGCCAGCGCCAGGGGGGCCGGGGAGACCCAGTACTTC
TRBV20-1	10	TRBJ2-3	NA	NA	CSPVAGTQYF	TGCAGCCCAGTTGCGGGTACGCAGTATTTT
TRBV29-1	13	TRBJ1-2	NA	NA	CSVEDQVGYGYTF	TGCAGCGTTGAAGATCAAGTGGGCTATGGCTACACCTTC
TRBV6-5	14	TRBJ2-1	NA	NA	CASSYLRDYNEQFF	TGTGCCAGCAGTTACCTCCGGGACTACAATGAGCAGTTCTTC
TRBV5-4	16	TRBJ2-1	NA	NA	CASSLESGKVYNEQFF	TGTGCCAGCAGCTTGGAGTCGGGAAAAGTCTACAATGAGCAGTTCTTC
TRBV9	13	TRBJ1-5	NA	NA	CASSAEGGQPQHF	TGTGCCAGCAGCGCCGAGGGGGGTCAGCCCCAGCATTTT
TRBV15	15	TRBJ2-7	TRBD2	NA	CATSKELAGYYEQYF	TGTGCCACCAGCAAGGAACTAGCGGGATACTACGAGCAGTACTTC
TRBV11-2	16	TRBJ2-3	TRBD2	NA	CASSLGPAGEVDTQYF	TGTGCCAGCAGCTTAGGCCCAGCGGGGGAGGTAGATACGCAGTATTTT
TRBV25-1	13	TRBJ1-2	TRBD1	NA	CASSGQGDYGYTF	TGTGCCAGCAGTGGACAGGGCGACTATGGCTACACCTTC
TRBV12-1	17	TRBJ2-3	NA	NA	CASSFAQERGITDTQYF	TGTGCCAGCAGCTTTGCGCAGGAGCGGGGGATCACAGATACGCAGTATTTT
TRBV13	15	TRBJ2-7	TRBD2	NA	CASSPKASGAYEQYF	TGTGCCAGCAGTCCCAAGGCTAGCGGGGCCTACGAGCAGTACTTC
TRBV27	16	TRBJ2-2	TRBD1	NA	CASSLYRQGFTGELFF	TGTGCCAGCAGTTTATATAGACAGGGATTCACCGGGGAGCTGTTTTTT
TRBV5-4	13	TRBJ2-7	NA	NA	CASSLRAGGEQYF	TGTGCCAGCAGCTTGAGGGCTGGGGGCGAGCAGTACTTC
TRBV27	16	TRBJ2-7	NA	NA	CASSSSGGVISYEQYF	TGTGCCAGCAGTTCCTCGGGCGGAGTCATCTCCTACGAGCAGTACTTC
TRBV11-2	13	TRBJ2-7	NA	NA	CASSTDRPYEQYF	TGTGCCAGCAGCACAGACAGGCCTTACGAGCAGTACTTC
TRBV13	18	TRBJ2-5	TRBD2	NA	CASSTPSPLAGGRETQYF	TGTGCCAGCAGCACCCCCTCCCCCCTAGCGGGGGGGCGAGAGACCCAGTACTTC
TRBV4-1	15	TRBJ2-7	TRBD1	NA	CASSRWDSGTYEQYF	TGCGCCAGCAGCCGATGGGACAGCGGCACCTACGAGCAGTACTTC